These T cell receptor beta chains were read from a single sample in a study of metastatic and nonmetastatic thyroid tumors. MiXCR reprocessed the PCR reads for TCRdb. Among fewer than 40,000 clones listed, under 30% were seen once. The sequencing sample was made of blood. Receptors were obtained from a female donor with papillary thyroid cancer or a benign thyroid nodule (not recorded which). Some clones in this sample may be carry-over from other donors' samples. CDR3s include the opening cysteine and the closing phenylalanine or tryptophan. D genes are given only for firm matches. For some rows the clone size is stated as once, few or many, or as a class when expanded; others skip it.

J gene: TRBJ1-3
CDR3 length: 16
V gene: TRBV6-5
clone size: NA
D gene: NA
CDR3 DNA: TGTGCCAGCAGTTACTCAGTGGGGTTACCTGGAAACACCATATATTTT
CDR3 protein: CASSYSVGLPGNTIYF

J gene: TRBJ2-3
CDR3 length: 14
V gene: TRBV11-3
clone size: NA
D gene: TRBD2
CDR3 DNA: TGTGCCAGCAGCTTTGGGGGGGACACAGATACGCAGTATTTT
CDR3 protein: CASSFGGDTDTQYF

J gene: TRBJ1-6
CDR3 length: 14
V gene: TRBV11-3
clone size: many
D gene: NA
CDR3 DNA: TGTGCCAGCAGCTTAGGGAGGTTTGGATCACCCCTCCACTTT
CDR3 protein: CASSLGRFGSPLHF

J gene: TRBJ1-2
CDR3 length: 13
V gene: TRBV27
clone size: NA
D gene: NA
CDR3 DNA: TGTGCCAGCAGTTTAGTAGGGTTCTATGGCTACACCTTC
CDR3 protein: CASSLVGFYGYTF

J gene: TRBJ2-3
CDR3 length: 13
V gene: TRBV6-1
clone size: few
D gene: NA
CDR3 DNA: TGTGCCAGCAGCCCATTTAGCACAGATACGCAGTATTTT
CDR3 protein: CASSPFSTDTQYF

J gene: TRBJ2-5
CDR3 length: 13
V gene: TRBV7-7
clone size: many
D gene: NA
CDR3 DNA: TGTGCTAGCAGCACAAGACATCAAGAGACCCAGTACTTC
CDR3 protein: CASSTRHQETQYF

J gene: TRBJ2-5
CDR3 length: 16
V gene: TRBV19
clone size: many
D gene: TRBD2
CDR3 DNA: TGTGCCAGTACCGCAGGGACTAGCGGGAGCGGAAAGACCCAGTACTTC
CDR3 protein: CASTAGTSGSGKTQYF

J gene: TRBJ2-1
CDR3 length: 13
V gene: TRBV7-3
clone size: NA
D gene: NA
CDR3 DNA: TGTGCCAGCATCCGCGACAGAAACAATGAGCAGTTCTTC
CDR3 protein: CASIRDRNNEQFF

J gene: TRBJ2-3
CDR3 length: 14
V gene: TRBV4-1
clone size: many
D gene: TRBD1
CDR3 DNA: TGCGCCAGCAGGGACAGGGGGCCCACAGATACGCAGTATTTT
CDR3 protein: CASRDRGPTDTQYF

J gene: TRBJ1-2
CDR3 length: 14
V gene: TRBV24-1
clone size: NA
D gene: TRBD1
CDR3 DNA: TGTGCCACCAGTGATTATAACAGGGGCGATGGCTACACCTTC
CDR3 protein: CATSDYNRGDGYTF

J gene: TRBJ2-7
CDR3 length: 17
V gene: TRBV27
clone size: medium-sized
D gene: NA
CDR3 DNA: TGTGCCAGCAGTTTGGACCGGACTACTTGGGCCAGTTACGAGCAGTACTTC
CDR3 protein: CASSLDRTTWASYEQYF

J gene: TRBJ2-7
CDR3 length: 17
V gene: TRBV6-1
clone size: NA
D gene: TRBD1
CDR3 DNA: TGTGCCAGCAGTCCTACAACCCCGGGACAGGGTCTAGACGAGCAGTACTTC
CDR3 protein: CASSPTTPGQGLDEQYF

J gene: TRBJ1-1
CDR3 length: 12
V gene: TRBV20-1
clone size: many
D gene: NA
CDR3 DNA: TGCAGTGCTAGCGGAAGGGGGGCTGAAGCTTTCTTT
CDR3 protein: CSASGRGAEAFF

J gene: TRBJ1-5
CDR3 length: 17
V gene: TRBV28
clone size: medium-sized
D gene: TRBD1
CDR3 DNA: TGTGCCAGCAGTACCGGCGGGCCGGGACAGGGGGCCCAGCCCCAGCATTTT
CDR3 protein: CASSTGGPGQGAQPQHF

J gene: TRBJ2-7
CDR3 length: 15
V gene: TRBV30
clone size: NA
D gene: TRBD1
CDR3 DNA: TGTGCCTGGAGGGCAACGGACAGGAATCGCTACGAGCAGTACTTC
CDR3 protein: CAWRATDRNRYEQYF

J gene: TRBJ2-3
CDR3 length: 15
V gene: TRBV9
clone size: NA
D gene: TRBD2
CDR3 DNA: TGTGCCAGCAGCGTAGATAGCGGGAGGACAGATACGCAGTATTTT
CDR3 protein: CASSVDSGRTDTQYF

J gene: TRBJ1-2
CDR3 length: 13
V gene: TRBV11-2
clone size: NA
D gene: NA
CDR3 DNA: TGTGCCAGCAGCCGGATTGGGGGTCCGGGCTACACCTTC
CDR3 protein: CASSRIGGPGYTF

J gene: TRBJ2-2
CDR3 length: 18
V gene: TRBV20-1
clone size: NA
D gene: NA
CDR3 DNA: TGCAGTGCTAGCGGAAGCCTCCTAGCGCTGGCGAACACCGGGGAGCTGTTTTTT
CDR3 protein: CSASGSLLALANTGELFF

J gene: TRBJ2-2
CDR3 length: 16
V gene: TRBV20-1
clone size: many
D gene: NA
CDR3 DNA: TGCAGTGCAAAGATGAGGACAGCTCTGAACACCGGGGAGCTGTTTTTT
CDR3 protein: CSAKMRTALNTGELFF

J gene: TRBJ2-5
CDR3 length: 17
V gene: TRBV28
clone size: few
D gene: NA
CDR3 DNA: TGTGCCAGCAGTCTCAGCCGGACATTTCGGGATTTAGAGACCCAGTACTTC
CDR3 protein: CASSLSRTFRDLETQYF

J gene: TRBJ2-7
CDR3 length: 17
V gene: TRBV7-2
clone size: many
D gene: NA
CDR3 DNA: TGTGCCAGCAGCCCACAACGGGTCGGGACAACAACAGGCAAGCAGTACTTC
CDR3 protein: CASSPQRVGTTTGKQYF

J gene: TRBJ2-7
CDR3 length: 14
V gene: TRBV24-1
clone size: NA
D gene: TRBD2
CDR3 DNA: TGTGCCACTTCGAGCGGGGGAGGAACCTACGAGCAGTACTTC
CDR3 protein: CATSSGGGTYEQYF

J gene: TRBJ2-2
CDR3 length: 15
V gene: TRBV20-1
clone size: many
D gene: TRBD2
CDR3 DNA: TGCAGTGCAAAGTGGGAGGGACTGAACACCGGGGAGCTGTTTTTT
CDR3 protein: CSAKWEGLNTGELFF

J gene: TRBJ2-1
CDR3 length: 16
V gene: TRBV6-1
clone size: few
D gene: TRBD1
CDR3 DNA: TGTGCCAGCAGTGGCACAGGGGAGAGCTCCTACAATGAGCAGTTCTTC
CDR3 protein: CASSGTGESSYNEQFF

J gene: TRBJ1-2
CDR3 length: 14
V gene: TRBV6-2/TRBV6-3
clone size: NA
D gene: TRBD1
CDR3 DNA: TGTGCCAGCAGTTACGGCGGACAGGGTGATGGCTACACCTTC
CDR3 protein: CASSYGGQGDGYTF

J gene: TRBJ2-1
CDR3 length: 12
V gene: TRBV10-3
clone size: medium-sized
D gene: NA
CDR3 DNA: TGTGCCACGACGGGACTTTACAATGAGCAGTTCTTC
CDR3 protein: CATTGLYNEQFF

J gene: TRBJ2-1
CDR3 length: 15
V gene: TRBV24-1
clone size: many
D gene: TRBD1
CDR3 DNA: TGTGCCACCAGTGACATAGAAAGGGACAGCAATGAGCAGTTCTTC
CDR3 protein: CATSDIERDSNEQFF

J gene: TRBJ2-7
CDR3 length: 12
V gene: TRBV12-3/TRBV12-4
clone size: NA
D gene: NA
CDR3 DNA: TGTGCCAGCAGTTTCACAGGCGTCGAGCAGTACTTC
CDR3 protein: CASSFTGVEQYF

J gene: TRBJ2-1
CDR3 length: 15
V gene: TRBV6-1
clone size: few
D gene: TRBD1
CDR3 DNA: TGTGCCGGCAGGGCGGACAGGGGCGACCGGAATGAGCAGTTCTTC
CDR3 protein: CAGRADRGDRNEQFF

J gene: TRBJ1-4
CDR3 length: 14
V gene: TRBV7-2
clone size: NA
D gene: TRBD1
CDR3 DNA: TGTGCCAGCAGCTCTGACAGGGCTGATGAAAAACTGTTTTTT
CDR3 protein: CASSSDRADEKLFF

J gene: TRBJ2-4
CDR3 length: 14
V gene: TRBV9
clone size: many
D gene: NA
CDR3 DNA: TGTGCCAGCAGCGTAGGGACCCGAGGAGACATTCAGTACTTC
CDR3 protein: CASSVGTRGDIQYF

J gene: TRBJ2-7
CDR3 length: 14
V gene: TRBV6-2/TRBV6-3
clone size: few
D gene: NA
CDR3 DNA: TGTGCCAGCAGTTACTCGATGGACAGCTACGAGCAGTACTTC
CDR3 protein: CASSYSMDSYEQYF

J gene: TRBJ2-1
CDR3 length: 13
V gene: TRBV6-2/TRBV6-3
clone size: NA
D gene: NA
CDR3 DNA: TGTGCCAGCAGCCAACGCTCCTACAATGAGCAGTTCTTC
CDR3 protein: CASSQRSYNEQFF

J gene: TRBJ2-3
CDR3 length: 15
V gene: TRBV7-2
clone size: few
D gene: TRBD2
CDR3 DNA: TGTGCCAGCAGCTTAGACGCGGGAGGCACAGATACGCAGTATTTT
CDR3 protein: CASSLDAGGTDTQYF

J gene: TRBJ1-3
CDR3 length: 14
V gene: TRBV19
clone size: few
D gene: NA
CDR3 DNA: TGTGCCAGTAGTATCAAGAACTCTGGAAACACCATATATTTT
CDR3 protein: CASSIKNSGNTIYF

J gene: TRBJ1-1
CDR3 length: 14
V gene: TRBV27
clone size: many
D gene: TRBD1
CDR3 DNA: TGTGCCAGCAGTGCAGACAGGGGAGGCACTGAAGCTTTCTTT
CDR3 protein: CASSADRGGTEAFF

J gene: TRBJ1-2
CDR3 length: 12
V gene: TRBV30
clone size: many
D gene: TRBD1
CDR3 DNA: TGTGCCTGGAAGGGCTCAGGGGGAGGCTACACCTTC
CDR3 protein: CAWKGSGGGYTF

J gene: TRBJ1-3
CDR3 length: 16
V gene: TRBV20-1
clone size: NA
D gene: TRBD1
CDR3 DNA: TGCAGTGCTAGAGACCTCGTGACAGGGAACGGAAACACCATATATTTT
CDR3 protein: CSARDLVTGNGNTIYF

J gene: TRBJ2-1
CDR3 length: 14
V gene: TRBV28
clone size: medium-sized
D gene: NA
CDR3 DNA: TGTGCCAGCAGCCGGGACGCGCACTACAATGAGCAGTTCTTC
CDR3 protein: CASSRDAHYNEQFF

J gene: TRBJ1-1
CDR3 length: 13
V gene: TRBV6-1
clone size: many
D gene: NA
CDR3 DNA: TGTGCCAGCAGCCTAGGACAGCCCGGGCAGGCTTTCTTT
CDR3 protein: CASSLGQPGQAFF

J gene: TRBJ2-7
CDR3 length: 14
V gene: TRBV19
clone size: few
D gene: TRBD1
CDR3 DNA: TGTGCCAGTACCTCACAGGGGTCCTCCTACGAGCAGTACTTC
CDR3 protein: CASTSQGSSYEQYF

J gene: TRBJ2-5
CDR3 length: 17
V gene: TRBV6-2/TRBV6-3
clone size: medium-sized
D gene: TRBD1
CDR3 DNA: TGTGCCAGCAGCAGACAGGGCTGGGGGTCTCCGCAAGAGACCCAGTACTTC
CDR3 protein: CASSRQGWGSPQETQYF